This is a list of T cell receptor beta chains from one sample in a study of blood T cell repertoires in COVID-19. The table came from immunoSEQ multiplex PCR; TCRdb's copy has only in-frame clones and leaves some out. The sample yields roughly 430,000 clones, around 90% seen once. Source material: PBMCs or T cells enriched from blood (not recorded which). The source is a woman in her forties with acute COVID-19. The CDR3 runs from the conserved cysteine through the conserved F or W. A D gene is named only where the DNA matches it firmly. The size entry is marked missing in some rows and otherwise reads once, few, many or a size class.

>TRBJ2-2|TRBV18|-|-
CASLLDSPNTGELFF
TGTGCCAGCTTACTTGACAGTCCGAACACCGGGGAGCTGTTTTTT
>TRBJ1-5|TRBV5-1|-|-
CASSLQGDQPQHF
TGCGCCAGCAGCTTGCAAGGGGATCAGCCCCAGCATTTT
>TRBJ1-1|TRBV19|-|-
CASSPGYRDTEAFF
TGTGCCAGTAGTCCGGGATATAGGGACACTGAAGCTTTCTTT
>TRBJ1-3|TRBV7-9|-|-
CASSLDGTSNTIYF
TGTGCCAGCAGCTTAGACGGGACAAGTAACACCATATATTTT
>TRBJ2-7|TRBV25-1|-|-
CASSFSPLRDRSYEQYF
TGTGCCAGCAGCTTCTCCCCCTTGCGGGACCGTTCCTACGAGCAGTACTTC
>TRBJ1-1|TRBV7-9|-|-
CASSFGTLNTEAFF
TGTGCCAGCAGCTTTGGGACACTGAACACTGAAGCTTTCTTT
>TRBJ1-2|TRBV3-1/TRBV3-2|-|-
CASSQLAANYGYTF
TGTGCCAGCAGCCAACTCGCAGCTAACTATGGCTACACCTTC
>TRBJ2-7|TRBV24-1|TRBD1|-
CATSDLARGLEQYF
TGTGCCACCAGTGATTTGGCCAGGGGGCTTGAGCAGTACTTC
>TRBJ2-1|TRBV5-1|-|once
CASSSGWVEYNEQFF
TGCGCCAGCAGCTCGGGGTGGGTCGAATACAATGAGCAGTTCTTC
>TRBJ1-1|TRBV19|-|many
CASSVQGMNTEAFF
TGTGCCAGTAGCGTACAGGGCATGAACACTGAAGCTTTCTTT
>TRBJ2-1|TRBV27|TRBD2|-
CASSPRGSGGAIGSYNEQFF
TGTGCCAGCAGTCCTCGAGGTAGCGGGGGGGCCATTGGCTCCTACAATGAGCAGTTCTTC
>TRBJ1-1|TRBV19|-|-
CASSPQPMGGNTEAFF
TGTGCCAGTAGTCCCCAGCCCATGGGAGGGAACACTGAAGCTTTCTTT
>TRBJ1-2|TRBV5-1|TRBD1|few
CASSLGPGGAVTYGYTF
TGCGCCAGCAGCTTGGGGCCAGGGGGCGCGGTGACCTATGGCTACACCTTC
>TRBJ1-6|TRBV6-5|TRBD1|-
CAIGTGDSPLHF
TGTGCCATCGGGACAGGGGATTCACCCCTCCACTTT
>TRBJ2-7|TRBV5-1|TRBD1|-
CASSLEDRAYEQYF
TGCGCCAGCAGCTTGGAGGACAGGGCCTACGAGCAGTACTTC
>TRBJ1-5|TRBV2|-|-
CASSELEDQPQHF
TGTGCCAGCAGTGAATTGGAGGATCAGCCCCAGCATTTT
>TRBJ2-2|TRBV9|-|-
CASSLLSGQSTGELFF
TGTGCCAGCAGCCTGCTCTCTGGGCAAAGTACCGGGGAGCTGTTTTTT
>TRBJ1-5|TRBV19|TRBD1|-
CAGGTGGYNQPQHF
TGTGCCGGGGGGACAGGGGGATACAATCAGCCCCAGCATTTT
>TRBJ1-1|TRBV4-1|-|once
CASSLDGNTEAFF
TGCGCCAGCAGCCTAGACGGGAACACTGAAGCTTTCTTT
>TRBJ2-1|TRBV24-1|TRBD1|-
CATSDRITGGRNEQFF
TGTGCCACCAGTGATCGGATCACAGGGGGGAGGAATGAGCAGTTCTTC
>TRBJ2-7|TRBV9|-|-
CASTVWDSGEQYF
TGTGCCAGCACCGTGTGGGATTCAGGGGAGCAGTACTTC
>TRBJ1-4|TRBV2|TRBD1|few
CASSELDRANEKLFF
TGTGCCAGCAGTGAGTTAGACAGGGCGAATGAAAAACTGTTTTTT
>TRBJ1-1|TRBV24-1|-|-
CATSGWTADGNTEAFF
TGTGCCACCAGTGGTTGGACAGCCGACGGTAACACTGAAGCTTTCTTT
>TRBJ2-7|TRBV15|TRBD1|-
CATSKATGAPKSEQYF
TGTGCCACCAGCAAGGCTACAGGGGCCCCCAAATCCGAGCAGTACTTC
>TRBJ2-2|TRBV30|-|-
CAWNRQAPGELFF
TGTGCCTGGAATCGGCAGGCACCCGGGGAGCTGTTTTTT
>TRBJ2-1|TRBV27|-|-
CASTLSQGGHNEQFF
TGTGCCAGCACCCTTTCCCAGGGGGGTCACAATGAGCAGTTCTTC
>TRBJ2-3|TRBV9|TRBD2|-
CASSVVSGGLVDTQYF
TGTGCCAGCAGCGTAGTTAGCGGGGGCCTCGTAGATACGCAGTATTTT
>TRBJ2-7|TRBV7-2|TRBD1|few
CASSLTDRGYEQYF
TGTGCCAGCAGCTTGACGGACAGGGGCTACGAGCAGTACTTC
>TRBJ2-1|TRBV15|TRBD2|-
CATASGPYNEQFF
TGTGCCACCGCTAGCGGGCCATACAATGAGCAGTTCTTC
>TRBJ2-1|TRBV19|TRBD2|-
CASTRAGDYNEQFF
TGTGCCAGTACCCGAGCGGGGGACTACAATGAGCAGTTCTTC
>TRBJ2-1|TRBV5-1|TRBD1|-
CASSSGTGNGEQFF
TGCGCCAGCAGCTCCGGGACAGGGAATGGTGAGCAGTTCTTC
>TRBJ1-6|TRBV3-1/TRBV3-2|TRBD1|-
CASSQVGQGVSPLHF
TGTGCCAGCAGCCAAGTAGGCCAGGGGGTTTCACCCCTCCACTTT
>TRBJ2-5|TRBV11-2|TRBD2|-
CASSPGTSGGANQETQYF
TGTGCCAGCAGCCCGGGGACTAGCGGGGGGGCAAACCAAGAGACCCAGTACTTC
>TRBJ1-2|TRBV5-1|TRBD1|once
CASSTDRPLTYGYTF
TGCGCCAGCAGCACGGACAGGCCCCTTACTTATGGCTACACCTTC
>TRBJ2-7|TRBV6-6|TRBD1|-
CASSSTGTGGHEQYF
TGTGCCAGCAGCTCCACCGGGACAGGGGGCCACGAGCAGTACTTC
>TRBJ1-4|TRBV12-2|-|-
CASRTRDTEREKLFF
TGTGCAAGTCGCACCCGGGACACAGAGAGGGAAAAACTGTTTTTT
>TRBJ2-1|TRBV7-9|-|-
CASSQPGDLYNEQFF
TGTGCCAGCAGCCAACCAGGGGACCTCTACAATGAGCAGTTCTTC
>TRBJ1-6|TRBV5-1|TRBD1|once
CASSPGQVIAYNSPLHF
TGCGCCAGCAGCCCCGGACAGGTTATCGCCTATAATTCACCCCTCCACTTT
>TRBJ1-2|TRBV5-6|-|-
CASSLGARNGYTF
TGTGCCAGCAGCTTAGGGGCAAGGAATGGCTACACCTTC
>TRBJ1-4|TRBV27|-|-
CASGGRFWEKLFF
TGTGCCAGCGGGGGGAGGTTTTGGGAAAAACTGTTTTTT
>TRBJ2-3|TRBV5-1|TRBD1|-
CASSLDGQGKPDTQYF
TGCGCCAGCAGCTTGGATGGACAGGGGAAGCCAGATACGCAGTATTTT
>TRBJ2-2|TRBV7-2|TRBD2|-
CASSQLPRGAELFF
TGTGCCAGCAGTCAACTTCCGCGGGGGGCGGAGCTGTTTTTT
>TRBJ1-2|TRBV30|-|-
CAWSSQTGYGYTF
TGTGCCTGGAGTAGCCAGACGGGCTATGGCTACACCTTC
>TRBJ1-2|TRBV5-4|-|-
CASTPDQSGYGYTF
TGTGCCAGCACCCCCGACCAAAGCGGGTATGGCTACACCTTC
>TRBJ2-7|TRBV3-1/TRBV3-2|TRBD2|-
CASSQASGGYYEQYF
TGTGCCAGCAGCCAAGCTAGCGGGGGATACTACGAGCAGTACTTC
>TRBJ1-3|TRBV15|-|-
CATSRDVGAANTIYF
TGTGCCACCAGCAGAGATGTGGGGGCGGCAAACACCATATATTTT
>TRBJ2-5|TRBV15|TRBD1|-
CATSRLTGSVETQYF
TGTGCCACCAGCAGACTGACAGGGAGCGTGGAGACCCAGTACTTC
>TRBJ1-4|TRBV30|TRBD1|-
CAWSYPGTVEKLFF
TGTGCCTGGAGTTACCCCGGGACAGTTGAAAAACTGTTTTTT
>TRBJ1-5|TRBV13|-|-
CASSLGRGWVQPQHF
TGTGCCAGCAGCTTGGGCAGGGGATGGGTTCAGCCCCAGCATTTT
>TRBJ1-2|TRBV7-9|TRBD1|-
CASSLEGTGFGYTF
TGTGCCAGCAGCTTAGAGGGGACAGGGTTTGGCTACACCTTC